This T cell receptor (beta chain) is drawn from a study of blood T cell repertoires in COVID-19. About the study: The samples span acute and convalescent COVID-19 from the United States, Italy and Spain. Sources were T cells, B-cell-depleted T cells, or PBMCs; the material itself was cDNA or gDNA.

Germline V lookup: CDR1 SNHLY, CDR2 FYNNEI. Trimming removed 5 bases from V and 0 bases from J; junction bases left unmatched: 3. The CDR3 is 14 amino acids. Authors' data handling: Quantification of nucleated cells was approximated via reference gene primer amplification. Libraries were prepared by immunoSEQ multiplex PCR; TCRdb keeps only in-frame clonotypes and omits some of them. The V and J calls and clone size were taken over from that table, and D and trimming were inferred from the DNA. This sample carries more than 110,000 clones, less than 85% of them seen once, and the ten largest clones take roughly 10%.

The sample taken for sequencing was peripheral blood. The chain couples TRBV2 to TRBJ1-2; 7 nucleotides align to TRBD1. The TCR sequence derives from an elderly woman in a cohort sampled during active or convalescent COVID-19. CDR3: CASSRDSSNYGYTF. CDR3 nucleotide sequence: TGTGCCAGCAGTCGGGACAGCTCTAACTATGGCTACACCTTC.